Shown below are 27 T cell receptor beta chains from a single sample sequenced in a study of shared clonotypes between healthy human individuals. The table came from immunoSEQ multiplex PCR; TCRdb's copy has only in-frame clones and leaves some out. The sample holds about 680,000 clones, about 91% seen once. CD45RO-negative, CCR7-selected cells formed the naive CD8 fraction, which excluded terminally differentiated effector memory CD45RA+ cells. Source material: naive CD8+ T cells sorted from blood. All receptors derive from a man between 25 and 39 years old in good health.

This chain joins TRBV9 and TRBJ2-1; TRBD2 might be the D (5 bases). This CDR3 has 14 residues. V lost 3 bases to trimming and J lost 7 bases, with 14 bases between them. From germline, CDR1 is SGDLS and CDR2 YYNGEE. CDR3 DNA sequence: TGTGCCAGCAGCGCCGAGAATAGCGAGAATGAGCAGTTCTTC. Translated: CASSAENSENEQFF.

CDR3: CASSWGQSEQFF. CDR3 in DNA: TGTGCCAGCAGTTGGGGTCAGAGTGAGCAGTTCTTC. The V gene is TRBV27, the J gene TRBJ2-1, with D uncertain. Germline V gives CDR1 MNHEY, CDR2 SMNVEV (reference sequence). The CDR3 totals 12 residues. V lost 4 bases and J 9 bases, leaving 10 bases between the germline ends.

The chain links TRBV9 to TRBJ2-3, with 7 bases identical to TRBD2. The germline V gene has CDR1 SGDLS and CDR2 YYNGEE. The CDR3 runs to 18 residues. V lost 3 bases and J lost 1; bases outside the gene matches: 14. CDR3: CASSGTSEPFVGTDTQYF. Here the CDR3 DNA reads TGTGCCAGCAGCGGAACTAGCGAGCCATTTGTGGGCACAGATACGCAGTATTTT.

CDR3 loop: CATSRDLGSTEAFF. DNA of the CDR3: TGTGCCACCAGCAGAGATCTGGGGAGCACTGAAGCTTTCTTT. V is TRBV15 and J is TRBJ1-1; D is ambiguous. The CDR3 sequence is 14 residues long. With 0 bases removed from V and 4 bases from J, the gap between germline ends came to 9 bases. From germline, CDR1 is LNHNV and CDR2 YYDKDF (reference sequence).

The rearrangement links TRBV7-9 to TRBJ1-2; the D gene is possibly TRBD1 (6 bases). The ends were cut back, 3 bases at V and 0 bases at J, with 14 bases in the middle. CDR3 length: 16 amino acids. Germline values: CDR1 SEHNR, CDR2 FQNEAQ (reference sequence). DNA of the CDR3: TGTGCCAGCAGCTTGTGGCAGGGGCCAACTAACTATGGCTACACCTTC. Its translation: CASSLWQGPTNYGYTF.

V and J are TRBV7-9 and TRBJ2-5, with D possibly called TRBD1 or TRBD2 (6 bases each). This CDR3 spans 15 amino acids. Looked up from germline, CDR1 is SEHNR and CDR2 is FQNEAQ (reference sequence). V shed 11 bases and J shed 1 base, with 20 bases lying between them. As DNA, the CDR3 is TGTGCCGGTGGGGGGCCCATTAGAACCCAAGAGACCCAGTACTTC. Translation: CAGGGPIRTQETQYF.

This clone came up once. This chain joins TRBV7-6 and TRBJ2-2, with 8 bases aligning to TRBD2. Germline CDR1 reads SGHVS; CDR2 reads FNYEAQ. The CDR3 length is 15 residues. V shed 1 base and J 8 bases; nucleotides not matched to a gene: 6. The CDR3 spells CASSLEGLGSGELFF. The CDR3 DNA reads TGTGCCAGCAGCTTAGAGGGACTAGGGTCTGGGGAGCTGTTTTTT.

The chain is built from TRBV5-8 and TRBJ2-3; TRBD1 might be the D (5 bases). This CDR3 has 19 amino acids. Trimming cost V 2 bases and J 2 bases, with 24 bases left between them. CDR1 is SGHTS, CDR2 YDEGEE, per germline. The CDR3 region has the DNA TGTGCCAGCAGCTTCAAGGGGCATCGTTGGGCCCCGACCACAGATACGCAGTATTTT. It specifies CASSFKGHRWAPTTDTQYF.

CDR3 loop: CASSLGQSSYEQYF. CDR3 bases: TGTGCCAGCAGCTTAGGCCAGAGCTCCTACGAGCAGTACTTC. V and J are TRBV13 and TRBJ2-7; no firm D call. Germline V gene sequence: CDR1 PRHDT, CDR2 FYEKMQ (reference sequence). The CDR3 is 14 amino acids. V was cut by 0 bases and J by 0 bases, with 6 bases left in between.

The chain links TRBV19 to TRBJ2-1; 12 bases agree with TRBD2. The germline V gene has CDR1 LNHDA and CDR2 SQIVND (reference sequence). The CDR3 is 18 residues long. Trimming cost V 1 base and J 0 bases; bases outside gene matches: 4. Here the CDR3 DNA reads TGTGCCAGTAGTATAGCTAGCGGGAGGGACAGCTCCTACAATGAGCAGTTCTTC. Its translation is CASSIASGRDSSYNEQFF.

DNA of the CDR3: TGTGCCAGCAGCTCCCAGGGTCCGGGGGTGGCAGATACGCAGTATTTT. Its translation: CASSSQGPGVADTQYF. The chain carries TRBV11-2 and TRBJ2-3, with D possibly being TRBD2 (6 bases). Germline V CDR1 and CDR2: SGHAT, FQNNGV. V lost 4 bases, J lost 4 bases, and 18 bases lay in between. CDR3 length: 16 residues.

This clone was counted once. V usage is TRBV27 and J usage is TRBJ2-3, with D perhaps TRBD2 (6 bases). The V gene lost 2 bases and the J gene lost 0 bases, with 12 bases spanning the gap. The CDR3 is 16 amino acids. CDR1 is MNHEY, CDR2 SMNVEV, per germline (reference sequence). The CDR3 loop reads CASSLGGYPSTDTQYF. Here the CDR3 DNA reads TGTGCCAGCAGTTTAGGGGGGTATCCAAGCACAGATACGCAGTATTTT.

The CDR3, as DNA: TGTGCCAGCAGCTTAGACCTTGGGACAGGGGGCGAGTACGAGCAGTACTTC. This gives the protein CASSLDLGTGGEYEQYF. The V gene is TRBV11-2, the J gene TRBJ2-7; TRBD1 matches at 12 bases. CDR1 and CDR2 (germline): SGHAT, FQNNGV. The length of the CDR3 is 17 residues. V trimming: 0 bases; J trimming: 4 bases; junction bases outside the gene matches: 7.

This clone appeared once. This rearrangement joins TRBV6-1 to TRBJ1-2; D is unresolved. Germline V gene data show CDR1 as MNHNS and CDR2 as SASEGT. The CDR3 sequence is 11 residues long. Trimming shortened V by 8 bases and J by 10 bases, and 14 bases separated the two germline ends. The CDR3 protein is CASSRTGAYTF. Written as DNA, the CDR3 is TGTGCCAGCTCCAGGACGGGTGCCTACACCTTC.

This clone was seen a single time. The chain is built from TRBV5-5 and TRBJ2-1; TRBD2 agrees at 10 bases. CDR1 is SGHKS and CDR2 is YYEKEE in the germline V gene (reference sequence). The V and J ends lost 5 bases and 10 bases, in that order; junction bases with no gene match: 12. This CDR3 is built from 15 residues. DNA of the CDR3: TGTGCCAGCAGTCCCGGGACTAGCGTGTCAGGGGAGCAGTTCTTC. Protein sequence: CASSPGTSVSGEQFF.

The V and J genes are TRBV6-6 and TRBJ2-3; TRBD2 matches 7 bases. Germline CDR1 is MNHNY and CDR2 is SVGAGI (reference sequence). The CDR3 has 16 residues. With V trimmed by 5 bases and J by 5 bases, 13 bases remained unmatched. The CDR3, as DNA: TGTGCCAGCAGTACCCTAGCGGAGCAGACGGGAGATACGCAGTATTTT. Protein: CASSTLAEQTGDTQYF.

The gene calls are TRBV4-1 and TRBJ1-5; a possible D gene is TRBD1 (6 bases). The CDR3 extends over 15 amino acids. Germline CDR1 MGHRA, CDR2 YSYEKL. Deletions cut 0 bases from V and 3 bases from J, with 9 bases between. The CDR3 loop reads CASSQDRGDNQPQHF. CDR3 nucleotide sequence: TGCGCCAGCAGCCAAGACAGGGGAGACAATCAGCCCCAGCATTTT.

With regard to this clone: At the DNA level, this CDR3 is encoded by other sequences in the same sample as well. The CDR3 loop reads CASKGRVNEQFF. CDR3 nucleotides: TGTGCCAGCAAGGGTAGAGTCAATGAGCAGTTCTTC. The chain joins TRBV2 to TRBJ2-1, with unresolved D. The V gene lost 7 bases and the J gene lost 6 bases, with 10 bases spanning the gap. The CDR3 runs 12 residues. CDR1 is SNHLY, CDR2 FYNNEI, per germline.

In DNA form, the CDR3 reads TGTGCCAGCAGCAATTACTACCCCATATCCACCTGCTACGAGCAGTACTTC. Protein sequence: CASSNYYPISTCYEQYF. The V and J genes are TRBV21-1 and TRBJ2-7; the table names TRBD2, a call not compared with the DNA. TRBV21-1 is an annotated pseudogene. This CDR3 is 17 amino acids long.

This clone was picked up one time. This sequence joins TRBV9 and TRBJ1-2; D is undetermined. The CDR3 runs 15 residues. The V and J ends lost 4 bases and 8 bases respectively, with 21 bases between them. Germline CDR1 is SGDLS and CDR2 is YYNGEE. The DNA of the CDR3 is TGTGCCAGCAGCACCCGGACGGGGAGTATTAGCGGCTACACCTTC. Encoded protein: CASSTRTGSISGYTF.

This sequence joins TRBV7-6 and TRBJ2-1; the D is unclear. This CDR3 comprises 13 residues. Germline V gives CDR1 SGHVS, CDR2 FNYEAQ. V was clipped by 5 bases and J by 0 bases, with 5 bases between them. CDR3 DNA sequence: TGTGCCAGCAGCCCGAGCTCCTACAATGAGCAGTTCTTC. This sequence encodes CASSPSSYNEQFF.

The CDR3 region is CASSLVTGGNEQFF. The CDR3 nucleotides are TGTGCCAGCAGCTTAGTAACCGGGGGCAATGAGCAGTTCTTC. The gene calls are TRBV11-3 and TRBJ2-1; D may be TRBD2 (6 bases). There are 14 residues in the CDR3. V was pared by 1 base and J by 6 bases, with 10 bases between. Germline assignment: CDR1 SGHNT and CDR2 YENEEA.

V gene TRBV7-9 combines with J gene TRBJ2-1, with unresolved D. The germline V gene has CDR1 SEHNR and CDR2 FQNEAQ (reference sequence). The CDR3 runs to 16 residues. Trimming pared 2 bases from V and 2 bases from J, leaving 13 bases between. For the CDR3, the DNA is TGTGCCAGCAGCTTACCGATAGACCGAACCTACAATGAGCAGTTCTTC. Translated, it gives CASSLPIDRTYNEQFF.

The CDR3 DNA follows: TGTGCCAGTAGTATCGAGCGGAGCACAGATACGCAGTATTTT. This encodes CASSIERSTDTQYF. The chain recombines TRBV19 with TRBJ2-3; D might be TRBD2 (5 bases). V was shortened by 3 bases and J by 0 bases, with 7 bases between the two germline ends. The CDR3 runs 14 residues. Germline V gene data show CDR1 as LNHDA and CDR2 as SQIVND (reference sequence).

The V and J genes are TRBV29-1 and TRBJ2-3; 15 bases agree with TRBD2. J gave up 3 bases and V 4 bases, and 5 bases lay outside the gene matches. CDR3 length: 16 residues. In germline, CDR1 is SQVTM, CDR2 ANQGSEA. CDR3 nucleotides: TGCAGCGTTGGGACTAGCGGGAGGGCGTCAACAGATACGCAGTATTTT. It is translated as CSVGTSGRASTDTQYF.

In regard to this clone: Other DNA sequences in this specimen translate into the identical CDR3. The chain joins TRBV27 to TRBJ2-2, with D tentatively TRBD2 (5 bases). The CDR3 is 11 amino acids. The V gene lost 5 bases and the J gene lost 8 bases, with 6 bases spanning the gap. Germline V lookup: CDR1 MNHEY, CDR2 SMNVEV (reference sequence). The CDR3 coding sequence is TGTGCCAGCAGTAGAGGGGGGGAGCTGTTTTTT. Its translation is CASSRGGELFF.

The J gene is TRBJ1-2, the V gene TRBV28, with D unresolved. The CDR3 totals 15 residues. Per the germline V gene, CDR1 is MDHEN and CDR2 is SYDVKM. Trimming pared 3 bases from V and 8 bases from J, leaving 19 bases between. The CDR3 nucleotides read TGTGCCAGCAGTTTTATGGATCCGGGCGGCGACGGCTACACCTTC. Translated, it gives CASSFMDPGGDGYTF.